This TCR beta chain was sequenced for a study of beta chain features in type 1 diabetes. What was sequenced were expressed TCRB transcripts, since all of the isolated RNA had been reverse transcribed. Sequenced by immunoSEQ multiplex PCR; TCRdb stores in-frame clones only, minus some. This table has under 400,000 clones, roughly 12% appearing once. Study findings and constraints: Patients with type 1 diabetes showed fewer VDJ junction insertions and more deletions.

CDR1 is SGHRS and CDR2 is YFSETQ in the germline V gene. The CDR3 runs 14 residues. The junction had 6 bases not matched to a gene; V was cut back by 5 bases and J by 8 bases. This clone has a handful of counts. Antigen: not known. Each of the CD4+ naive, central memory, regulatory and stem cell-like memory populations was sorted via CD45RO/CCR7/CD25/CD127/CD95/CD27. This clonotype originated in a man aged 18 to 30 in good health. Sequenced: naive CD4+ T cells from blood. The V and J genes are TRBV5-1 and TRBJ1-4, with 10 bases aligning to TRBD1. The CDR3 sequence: CASSYGQGEEKLFF. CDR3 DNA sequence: TGCGCCAGCAGTTACGGACAGGGGGAAGAAAAACTGTTTTTT.